A single sample gave rise to the 9 T cell receptor beta chains below, sequenced in a study of T cells in Graves' hyperthyroidism and ophthalmopathy. RNA transcripts served as the template for amplifying TCR beta CDR3 regions. TCR CDR3 underwent first-round RT-PCR with the HTBI primer set. TCRdb reprocessed the multiplex PCR reads via MiXCR and lists one record per CDR3 protein. The sample consists of about 340,000 distinct CDR3 sequences, about 21% of them appearing once. Sequencing was done on a sample of blood. The receptors stem from a woman aged 45-59 years with Graves' hyperthyroidism.

The chain has TRBV10-2 and TRBJ2-1; 7 positions match TRBD2. Germline V gene sequence: CDR1 WSHSY, CDR2 SAAADI. CDR3 length: 15 amino acids. V shed 2 bases and J 7 bases; nucleotides not matched to a gene: 8. The CDR3 nucleotides read TGCGCCAGCAGTGAGCCGGGGGGTGGGGCGAATGAGCAGTTCTTC. It codes for CASSEPGGGANEQFF.

This clonotype was seen ten or more times. The rearrangement uses TRBV7-9 and TRBJ1-2; D unresolved. The CDR3 has 14 amino acids. Trimming removed 2 bases from V and 2 bases from J, with 9 bases in between. Germline loops: CDR1 SEHNR, CDR2 FQNEAQ (reference sequence). Here the CDR3 DNA reads TGTGCCAGCAGCTTAAACACGGGGAACTATGGCTACACCTTC. Protein: CASSLNTGNYGYTF. Full variable domain (remainder filled in from reference TRBV7-9 and TRBJ1-2): DTGVSQNPRHKITKRGQNVTFRCDPISEHNRLYWYRQTLGQGPEFLTYFQNEAQLEKSRLLSDRFSAERPKGSFSTLEIQRTEQGDSAMYLCASSLNTGNYGYTFGSGTRLTVV.

This clonotype was counted ten times or more. The rearrangement uses TRBV27 and TRBJ1-5; D is uncertain. CDR1 is MNHEY, CDR2 SMNVEV, per germline (reference sequence). The CDR3 sequence is 16 residues long. Trimming removed 1 base at V and 2 bases at J, with 12 bases between. CDR3 residues: CASSLFFTGRNQPQHF. The CDR3 DNA follows: TGTGCCAGCAGTTTATTTTTTACGGGCCGCAATCAGCCCCAGCATTTT.

This clonotype was recorded many times. The V gene is TRBV28, the J gene TRBJ1-1; D is uncertain. This CDR3 comprises 13 residues. Trimming cost V 6 bases and J 1 base, with 9 bases left between them. CDR1 is MDHEN and CDR2 is SYDVKM in the germline V gene. In DNA, the CDR3 is TGTGCCAGCAGGGTGACACAGAACACTGAAGCTTTCTTT. Translated: CASRVTQNTEAFF.

This chain uses TRBV28 with TRBJ2-3; D gene ambiguous. V was clipped by 5 bases and J by 6 bases, with 21 bases between them. The CDR3 is 16 amino acids. Germline V gives CDR1 MDHEN, CDR2 SYDVKM. CDR3 amino acids: CASSRNRATVWDTQYF. CDR3 bases: TGTGCCAGCAGTAGAAACCGGGCTACCGTTTGGGATACGCAGTATTTT.

The V gene is TRBV5-1, the J gene TRBJ2-5; D unclear. Per germline, CDR1 SGHRS and CDR2 YFSETQ. This CDR3 is built from 16 residues. The V end lost 3 bases, the J end lost 4 bases, and 19 bases lay between the germline ends. For the CDR3, the DNA is TGCGCCAGCAGCTCTCTTGGGTGGCGCGTAGGAGAGACCCAGTACTTC. As protein: CASSSLGWRVGETQYF.

At least ten counts were recorded for this clonotype. The V call is TRBV18, the J call TRBJ2-4; TRBD1 agrees at 7 bases. V was pared by 5 bases and J by 6 bases, with 7 bases of the junction left unmatched. This CDR3 has 14 amino acids. The V gene's germline CDR1 is KGHSH and CDR2 LQKENI. In DNA, the CDR3 is TGTGCCAGCTCAGGGACAGAAAGGGGAAACATTCAGTACTTC. Protein: CASSGTERGNIQYF.

The table lists this clonotype with a few counts. The V and J genes are TRBV12-3 or TRBV12-4 and TRBJ1-1, with D hard to call. V lost 8 bases and J lost 11, with 18 bases in between. The CDR3 consists of 12 residues. CDR3 DNA sequence: TGTGCCAGCGACTTGGGCGGAAATAGGGCTTTCTTT. As protein: CASDLGGNRAFF.

J is TRBJ2-5 and V is TRBV27, with 7 bases lining up with TRBD1. CDR3 length: 15 amino acids. J gave up 2 bases and V 4 bases, and 7 bases lay outside the gene matches. Germline V lookup: CDR1 MNHEY, CDR2 SMNVEV (reference sequence). CDR3 in DNA: TGTGCCAGCAGTTCGCTGGGGACAGCACAAGAGACCCAGTACTTC. This gives the protein CASSSLGTAQETQYF.